This paragraph reports one T cell receptor (beta chain). No cognate antigen has been identified for it. Base-call qualities are not available, and no considerably larger clone is one nucleotide away. Using the deep immunoSEQ assay, multiplex PCR amplified TCR CDR3 regions from genomic DNA. Genomic DNA extracted from each cell subset was distributed evenly over all wells of several immunoSEQ 96-well plates, and each plate served as one replicate. For sorted subsets, 200 to 250 ng of genomic DNA, equivalent to 25,000 to 35,000 T cell genomes, went into each replicate PCR. The purified libraries were quantified using a Qubit 3.0 fluorometer, sized with a Bioanalyzer 2100, and then quantified again using the KAPA Library Quantification kit. Every immunoSEQ 96-well plate was sequenced on a separate single-read 150-cycle Illumina NextSeq 550 flow cell. In the authors' own workflow: The immunoSEQ output contained only junctional sequences without quality scores, so filtering could not match that applied to full-length reads. Sequences were annotated with PyIR, a Python wrapper for IgBLAST v1.9, and V/J genes and CDR3 were assigned using IMGT germline references. Reads were filtered out if the reads had weak V/J assignments (E-value above 1e-6), no CDR3, stop codons, out-of-frame junctions, or ambiguous translated residues. A V3J clonotype was defined by an identical inferred V gene, J gene, and CDR3 amino acid sequence. Percentage overlap between repertoires was computed as shared unique clonotypes divided by the size of the smaller repertoire. RTK rarefaction, the Chao1 estimator, and Recon v2.1 estimates of unobserved clonotypes were used to assess repertoire richness. OLGA was used to compute generation probabilities for all TCRbeta clonotypes that the gDNA method yielded from four donors. TCRdb retrieved this table from immuneACCESS and kept in-frame rearrangements only. Not all clones are present; in checked studies, unresolved V genes account for under half, and no reason is known for the remainder. The D gene and trimming were derived from the DNA, and the V and J assignments and clone size from that table. This sample comprises about 2.1 million clones, about 93% of them detected only once. Approximately 1.7% of the sample belongs to the ten largest clones.

This sample is drawn from a study of shared clonotypes between healthy human individuals (dated by TCRdb to 2019 to 2021). Notes on the research overall: Three men and two women, aged 18 to 49 years, made up the cohort. For each donor, three plates each were used for CD4 naive and CD4 memory, two plates were used for CD8 naive, and one plate was used for CD8 memory. Blood TCR repertoires of a handful of healthy adults were deeply sequenced to estimate repertoire size and the extent of clonotype sharing between individuals. To increase sequencing depth and limit assay-specific biases, different laboratories used diverse techniques to prepare libraries and sequence TCR repertoires. Per donor, leukapheresis produced somewhere between about 0.94 and 10 billion PBMCs.

V and J are trimmed by 4 bases and 2 bases, and the gene matches miss 7 bases of the junction. The CDR3 runs 15 residues from the cysteine to the phenylalanine. The kept DNA is CDR3 alone, 45 bases in frame from the first base. CDR1 MGHRA and CDR2 YSYEKL are derived from the germline V gene. For the CD8 naive samples, CD45RO-negative cells were positively selected for CCR7, yielding a CD45RA+CCR7+ population from which TemRA cells were excluded. The donors were healthy, HIV-negative adults who had no recently reported acute infections or vaccinations. Only Caucasian adults living in Nashville, Tennessee, USA were represented among the donors. Blood was collected by leukapheresis, and PBMCs were isolated by Ficoll-Histopaque density gradient centrifugation and then cryopreserved in liquid nitrogen vapor phase. Analytical flow cytometry was used to check the purity and quantity of each magnetically sorted T cell population. Genomic DNA was isolated from every sorted fraction and measured by UV absorbance on a Nanodrop 2000c.

Points the paper makes about the study in general: The small number of donors limited the genetic and exposure-history diversity represented. Compared with non-shared clonotypes, clonotypes shared by all four sorted-subset donors had higher generation probabilities. Only blood was sampled, and tissue TCR repertoires likely differ from those in blood. Approximately 5% of naive CD4, around 3.5% of naive CD8, approximately 2.2% of memory CD4, and 0.35% to 0.4% of memory CD8 clonotypes were shared across several donors. Based on pairwise subsampling, the degree of clonotype sharing among donors was expected to be affected by sequencing depth. Rarefaction of sorted-subset datasets indicated incomplete sequencing despite the large sequencing depth. Larger estimated clonotype richness was generally found for naive subsets than for memory subsets.

The chain is made from TRBV4-1 and TRBJ2-5, with 7 junctional bases fitting TRBD2. Input material: naive CD8+ T cells from PBMCs. Reading the label with the study, this specimen's cell subset or site is: CD45RA+CCR7+. The receptor was derived from a man aged 18 to 30 in good health. Some clones in this sample may be carry-over from other donors' samples. The CDR3 corresponds to CASSLENGGQETQYF. The DNA sequence reads TGCGCCAGCAGCCTTGAAAACGGGGGGCAAGAGACCCAGTACTTC.